The present entry profiles one TCR beta chain with its context. No antigen is known for it. No base quality information exists; no much larger clone differs at one position. The record originates from a study of blood T cell repertoires in COVID-19 (dated by TCRdb to about 2020). The study in broad terms: The collaborator samples originated in the United States, Italy and Spain and spanned the acute and convalescent phases of COVID-19. Deeply sampled blood TCRbeta repertoires from subjects exposed to, actively infected with, or recovered from COVID-19 were included in the dataset. Nearly every sample came with metadata listing a de-identified subject ID, COVID-19 status, age in years and sex. Where available, HLA class I and class II types were taken from metadata supplied by the sample provider and were not determined by assay-based typing. Samples came from the ongoing ImmuneRACE study (first 160 participants) plus 1,254 subjects from 6 global collaborators. The material from the prospective study consisted of cDNA or gDNA derived from T cells, B-cell-depleted T cells, or PBMCs. The repertoires were made available in a free public database intended to serve as a resource for research on the immune response to SARS-CoV-2. Findings and caveats that apply to the study as a whole: The amount of clinical and demographic metadata varied by source and participant and was provided uncurated.

TCRbeta CDR3 regions were amplified from genomic DNA by means of the immunoSEQ Assay, a bias-controlled multiplex PCR. Per the original workflow: The number of nucleated cells in each sample was estimated from the amplification of reference gene primers within the assay. To quantify the absolute abundance of each unique TCRbeta CDR3 rearrangement, sequence reads were collapsed and filtered. For each sample, productive Simpson clonality was calculated by taking the square root of Simpson's diversity index across productive rearrangements. TCRdb mirrors the immuneACCESS table, restricted to in-frame sequences. Some clones are absent from its copies; in checked studies, under half trace to an unresolved V gene, and the reason for the others is unknown. V and J calls plus clone size are reproduced from that table; the DNA served to infer D and trimming. The sample profile shows roughly 150,000 clones; roughly 80% of them were found once. Approximately 14% of the sample is held by the ten biggest clonotypes.

Reading from cysteine to phenylalanine, the CDR3 counts 16 amino acids. Kept here is only the CDR3 DNA, which spans 48 bases and is read in frame from base 1. Cut back by 0 bases and 0 bases, the V and J ends lie 8 bases apart. CDR1 and CDR2, looked up from the germline V gene (reference sequence), are LGHDT and YNNKEL. Each collaborating institution followed its own protocols to collect whole blood in K2EDTA tubes. For TCRbeta analysis, collaborators shipped samples in one of three forms: frozen whole blood, isolated PBMCs, or DNA extracted from either of those sample types. The chain is assembled from TRBV3-1 (or the pseudogene TRBV3-2) and TRBJ1-4; a confident D gene designation cannot be given. Sequencing was performed on peripheral blood. The sequence derives from a woman of 80 years or more with acute or convalescent COVID-19. The nucleotides read TGTGCCAGCAGCCAAGACCCCCAGGCAACTAATGAAAAACTGTTTTTT. This codes for CASSQDPQATNEKLFF.